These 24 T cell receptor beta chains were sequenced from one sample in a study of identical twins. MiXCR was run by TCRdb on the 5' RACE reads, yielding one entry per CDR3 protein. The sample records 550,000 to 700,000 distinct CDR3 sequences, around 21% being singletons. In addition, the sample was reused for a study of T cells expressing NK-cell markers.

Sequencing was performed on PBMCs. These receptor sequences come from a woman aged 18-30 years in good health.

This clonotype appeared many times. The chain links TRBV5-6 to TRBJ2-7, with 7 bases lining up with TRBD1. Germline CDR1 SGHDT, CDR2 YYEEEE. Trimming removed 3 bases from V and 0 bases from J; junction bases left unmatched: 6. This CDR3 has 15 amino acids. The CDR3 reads CASSSGQVNSYEQYF. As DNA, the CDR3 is TGTGCCAGCAGCTCCGGACAGGTCAACTCCTACGAGCAGTACTTC.

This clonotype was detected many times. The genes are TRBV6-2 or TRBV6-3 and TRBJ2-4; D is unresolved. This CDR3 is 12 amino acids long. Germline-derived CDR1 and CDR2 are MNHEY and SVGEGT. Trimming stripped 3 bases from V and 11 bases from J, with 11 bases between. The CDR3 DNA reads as TGTGCCAGCAGTTATGGCCGAATGGTTCAGTACTTC. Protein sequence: CASSYGRMVQYF.

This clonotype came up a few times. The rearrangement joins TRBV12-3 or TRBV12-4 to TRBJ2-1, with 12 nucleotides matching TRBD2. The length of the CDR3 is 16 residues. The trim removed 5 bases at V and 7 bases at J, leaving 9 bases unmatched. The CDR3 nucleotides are TGTGCCAGCAGTAAAAGACTAGCGGGAGCCCCTAATGAGCAGTTCTTC. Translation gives CASSKRLAGAPNEQFF.

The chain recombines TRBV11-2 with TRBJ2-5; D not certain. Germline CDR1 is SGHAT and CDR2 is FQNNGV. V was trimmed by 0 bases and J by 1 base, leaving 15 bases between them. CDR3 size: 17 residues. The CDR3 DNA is TGTGCCAGCAGCTTAGATCGGCCCCGGACGGCCCAAGAGACCCAGTACTTC. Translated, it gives CASSLDRPRTAQETQYF.

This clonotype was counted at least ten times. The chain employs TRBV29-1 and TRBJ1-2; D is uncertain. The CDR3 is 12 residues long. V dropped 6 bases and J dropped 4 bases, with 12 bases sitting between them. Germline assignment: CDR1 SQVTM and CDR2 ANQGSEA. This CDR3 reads CSVDHVRYGYTF. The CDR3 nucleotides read TGCAGCGTAGATCATGTTCGCTATGGCTACACCTTC.

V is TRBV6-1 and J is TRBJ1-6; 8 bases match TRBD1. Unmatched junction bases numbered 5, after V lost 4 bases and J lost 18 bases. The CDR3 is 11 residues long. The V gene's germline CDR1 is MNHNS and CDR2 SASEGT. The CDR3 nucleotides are TGTGCCAGCAGTGCGGGACAGGAAGGCCACTTT. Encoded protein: CASSAGQEGHF.

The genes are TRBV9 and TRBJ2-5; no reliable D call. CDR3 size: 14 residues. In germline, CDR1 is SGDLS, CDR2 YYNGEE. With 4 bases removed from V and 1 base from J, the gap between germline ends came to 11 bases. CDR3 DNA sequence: TGTGCCAGCAGCACCCGGCCCTCCCAAGAGACCCAGTACTTC. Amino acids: CASSTRPSQETQYF.

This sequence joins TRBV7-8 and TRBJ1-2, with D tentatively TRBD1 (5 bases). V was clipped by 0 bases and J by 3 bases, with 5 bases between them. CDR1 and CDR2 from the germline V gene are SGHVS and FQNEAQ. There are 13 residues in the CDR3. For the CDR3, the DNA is TGTGCCAGCAGCTTAGCGGGACACTATGGCTACACCTTC. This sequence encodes CASSLAGHYGYTF.

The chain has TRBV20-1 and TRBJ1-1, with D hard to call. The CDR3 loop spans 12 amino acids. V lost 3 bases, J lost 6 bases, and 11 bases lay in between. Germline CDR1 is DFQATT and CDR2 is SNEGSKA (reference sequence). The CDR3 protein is CSARAVKPEAFF. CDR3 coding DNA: TGCAGTGCTAGGGCGGTGAAACCTGAAGCTTTCTTT.

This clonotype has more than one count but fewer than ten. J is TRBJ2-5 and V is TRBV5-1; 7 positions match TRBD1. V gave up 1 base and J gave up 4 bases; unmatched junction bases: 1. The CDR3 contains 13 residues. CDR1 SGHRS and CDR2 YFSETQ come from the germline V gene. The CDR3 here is CASSLQGVETQYF. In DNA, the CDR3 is TGCGCCAGCAGCTTGCAGGGGGTAGAGACCCAGTACTTC.

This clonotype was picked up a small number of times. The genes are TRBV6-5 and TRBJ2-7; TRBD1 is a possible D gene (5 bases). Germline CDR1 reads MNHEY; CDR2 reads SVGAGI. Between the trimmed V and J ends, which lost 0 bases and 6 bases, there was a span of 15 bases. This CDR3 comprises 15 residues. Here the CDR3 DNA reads TGTGCCAGCAGTTACTCAATCAGGGCACTCGGCGAGCAGTACTTC. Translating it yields CASSYSIRALGEQYF.

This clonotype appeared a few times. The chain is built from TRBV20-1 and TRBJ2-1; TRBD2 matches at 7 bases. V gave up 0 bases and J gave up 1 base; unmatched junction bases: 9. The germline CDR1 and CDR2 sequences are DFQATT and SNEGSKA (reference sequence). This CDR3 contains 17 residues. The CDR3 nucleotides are TGCAGTGCTAGAGATCCTGGCGGGGGTAGGTCCTACAATGAGCAGTTCTTC. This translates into CSARDPGGGRSYNEQFF.

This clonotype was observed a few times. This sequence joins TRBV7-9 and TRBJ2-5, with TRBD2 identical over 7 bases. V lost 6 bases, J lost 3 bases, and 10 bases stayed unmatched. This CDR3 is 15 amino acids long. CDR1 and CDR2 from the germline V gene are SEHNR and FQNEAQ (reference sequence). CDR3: CASSIRIAGKETQYF. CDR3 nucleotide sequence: TGTGCCAGCAGTATCCGGATAGCGGGTAAAGAGACCCAGTACTTC.

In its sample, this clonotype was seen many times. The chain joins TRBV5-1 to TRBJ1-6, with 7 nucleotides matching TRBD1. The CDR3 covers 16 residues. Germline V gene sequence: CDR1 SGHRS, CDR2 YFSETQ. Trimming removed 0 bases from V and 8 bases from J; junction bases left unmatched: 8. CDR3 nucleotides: TGCGCCAGCAGCTTGGGACAGGGAAAGGAGGATTCACCCCTCCACTTT. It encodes CASSLGQGKEDSPLHF.

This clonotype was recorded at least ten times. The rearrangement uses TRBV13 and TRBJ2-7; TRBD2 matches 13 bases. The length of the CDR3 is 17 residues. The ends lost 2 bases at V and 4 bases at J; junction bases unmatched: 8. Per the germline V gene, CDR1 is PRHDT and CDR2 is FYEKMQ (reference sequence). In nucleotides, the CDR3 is TGTGCCAGCAGCTTATCCCCGGGACTAGCGGGATCTTACGAGCAGTACTTC. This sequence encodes CASSLSPGLAGSYEQYF. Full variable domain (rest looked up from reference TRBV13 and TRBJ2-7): AAGVIQSPRHLIKEKRETATLKCYPIPRHDTVYWYQQGPGQDPQFLISFYEKMQSDKGSIPDRFSAQQFSDYHSELNMSSLELGDSALYFCASSLSPGLAGSYEQYFGPGTRLTVT.

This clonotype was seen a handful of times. The CDR3 sequence: CSGRRGDYEQYF. The CDR3 nucleotides are TGCAGTGGTCGGAGGGGGGACTACGAGCAGTACTTC. This chain uses TRBV20-1 with TRBJ2-7, with D perhaps being TRBD1 or TRBD2 (6 bases each). V lost 7 bases, J lost 3 bases, and 13 bases lay in between. In germline, CDR1 is DFQATT, CDR2 SNEGSKA (reference sequence). This CDR3 comprises 12 residues.

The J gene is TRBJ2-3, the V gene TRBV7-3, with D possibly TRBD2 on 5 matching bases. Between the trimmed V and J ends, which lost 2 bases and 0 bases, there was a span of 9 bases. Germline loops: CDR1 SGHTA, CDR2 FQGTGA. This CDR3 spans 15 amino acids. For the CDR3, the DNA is TGTGCCAGCAGCTTAGAGGAGGCCAGCACAGATACGCAGTATTTT. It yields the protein CASSLEEASTDTQYF.

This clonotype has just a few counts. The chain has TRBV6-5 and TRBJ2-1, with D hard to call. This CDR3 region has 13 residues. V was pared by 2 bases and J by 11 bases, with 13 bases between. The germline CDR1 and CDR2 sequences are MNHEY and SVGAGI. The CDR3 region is CASSYAGQNKQFF. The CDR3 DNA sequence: TGTGCCAGCAGTTACGCTGGGCAGAATAAGCAGTTCTTC.

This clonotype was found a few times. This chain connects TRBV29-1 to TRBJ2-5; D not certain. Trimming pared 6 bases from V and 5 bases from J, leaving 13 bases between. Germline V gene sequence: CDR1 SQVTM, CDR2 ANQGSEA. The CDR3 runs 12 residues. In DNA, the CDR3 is TGCAGCGTCTCGGCCTTAGGGGAGACCCAGTACTTC. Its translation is CSVSALGETQYF. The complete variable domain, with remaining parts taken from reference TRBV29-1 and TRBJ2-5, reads SAVISQKPSRDICQRGTSLTIQCQVDSQVTMMFWYRQQPGQSLTLIATANQGSEATYESGFVIDKFPISRPNLTFSTLTVSNMSPEDSSIYLCSVSALGETQYFGPGTRLLVL.

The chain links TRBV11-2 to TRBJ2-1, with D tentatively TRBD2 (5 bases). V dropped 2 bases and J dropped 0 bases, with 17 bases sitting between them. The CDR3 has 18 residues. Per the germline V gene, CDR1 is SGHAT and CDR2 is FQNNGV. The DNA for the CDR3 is TGTGCCAGCAGCTTACCCTACCGCAGCGGCAGCTCCTACAATGAGCAGTTCTTC. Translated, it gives CASSLPYRSGSSYNEQFF.

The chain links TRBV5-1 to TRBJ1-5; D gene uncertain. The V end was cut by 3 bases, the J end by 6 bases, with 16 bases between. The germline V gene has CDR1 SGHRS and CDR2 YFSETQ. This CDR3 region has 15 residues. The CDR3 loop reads CASSYLCQECQPQHF. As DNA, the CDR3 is TGCGCCAGCAGCTATCTTTGCCAGGAATGTCAGCCCCAGCATTTT.

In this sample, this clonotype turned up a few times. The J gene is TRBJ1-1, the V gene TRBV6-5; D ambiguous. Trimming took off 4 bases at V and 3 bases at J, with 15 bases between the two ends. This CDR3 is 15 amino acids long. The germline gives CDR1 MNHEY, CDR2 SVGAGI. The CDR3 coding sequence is TGTGCCAGCAGTTGGGGAGTGCCTGCACACACTGAAGCTTTCTTT. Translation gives CASSWGVPAHTEAFF.

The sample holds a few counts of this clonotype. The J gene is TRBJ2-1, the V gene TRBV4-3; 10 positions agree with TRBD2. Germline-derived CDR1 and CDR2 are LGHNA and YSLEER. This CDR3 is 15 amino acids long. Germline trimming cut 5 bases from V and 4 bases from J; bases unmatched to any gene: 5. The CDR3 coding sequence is TGCGCCAGCAGCAAACTAGCGGGGACTTACAATGAGCAGTTCTTC. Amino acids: CASSKLAGTYNEQFF.

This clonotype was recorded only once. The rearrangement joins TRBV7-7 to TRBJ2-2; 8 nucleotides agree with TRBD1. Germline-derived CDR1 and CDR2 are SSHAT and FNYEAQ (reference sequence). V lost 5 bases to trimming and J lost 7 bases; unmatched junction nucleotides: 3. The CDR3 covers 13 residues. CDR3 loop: CASSRDRFGELFF. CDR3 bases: TGTGCCAGCAGCCGGGACAGGTTCGGGGAGCTGTTTTTT.